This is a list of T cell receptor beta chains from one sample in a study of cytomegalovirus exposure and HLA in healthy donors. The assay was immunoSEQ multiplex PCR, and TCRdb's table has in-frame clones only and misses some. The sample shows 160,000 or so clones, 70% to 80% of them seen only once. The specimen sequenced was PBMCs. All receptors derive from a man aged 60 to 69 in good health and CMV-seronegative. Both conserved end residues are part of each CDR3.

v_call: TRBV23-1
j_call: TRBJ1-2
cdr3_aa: CAIGTGFGYTF

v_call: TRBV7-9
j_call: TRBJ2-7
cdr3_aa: CASSLERAGAYEQYF

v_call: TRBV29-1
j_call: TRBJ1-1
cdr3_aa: CSVEDRGTEAFF

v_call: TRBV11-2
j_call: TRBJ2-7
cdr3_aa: CASSLVGAGGTYEQYF

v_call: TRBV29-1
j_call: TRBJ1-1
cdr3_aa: CSAHSQGGNTEAFF

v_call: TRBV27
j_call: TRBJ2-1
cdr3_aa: CASSPVERGTNEQFF

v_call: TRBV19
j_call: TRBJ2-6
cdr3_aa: CASSGQGSISGANVLTF

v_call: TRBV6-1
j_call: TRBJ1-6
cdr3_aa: CASSEWATGWNSPLHF

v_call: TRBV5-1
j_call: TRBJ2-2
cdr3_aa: CASSPTGGSNTGELFF

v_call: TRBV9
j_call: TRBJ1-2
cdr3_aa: CASSVTGTVTYGYTF

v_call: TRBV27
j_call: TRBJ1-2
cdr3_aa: CASRPRTVGGYTF

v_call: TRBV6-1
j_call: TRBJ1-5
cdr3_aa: CASSDSGKTLSNQPQHF

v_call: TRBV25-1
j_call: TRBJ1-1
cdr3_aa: CASSESGWRAEAFF

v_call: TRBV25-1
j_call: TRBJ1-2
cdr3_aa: CASSESEGRGYGYTF

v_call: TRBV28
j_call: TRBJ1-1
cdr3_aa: CASRKGQGWSTEAFF

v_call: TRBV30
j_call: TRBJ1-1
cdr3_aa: CAWSPTGLGTEAFF